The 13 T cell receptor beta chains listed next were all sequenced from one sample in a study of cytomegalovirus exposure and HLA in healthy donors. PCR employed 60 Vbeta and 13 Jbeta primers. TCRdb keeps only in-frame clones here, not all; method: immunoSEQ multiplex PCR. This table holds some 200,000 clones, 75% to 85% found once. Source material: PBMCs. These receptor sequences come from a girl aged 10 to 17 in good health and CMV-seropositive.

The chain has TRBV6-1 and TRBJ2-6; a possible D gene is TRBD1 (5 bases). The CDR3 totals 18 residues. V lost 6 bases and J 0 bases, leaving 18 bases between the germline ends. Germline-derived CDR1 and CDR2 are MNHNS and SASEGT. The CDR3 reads CASRETQNRLSGANVLTF. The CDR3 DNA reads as TGTGCCAGCAGGGAAACTCAAAACAGGCTCTCTGGGGCCAACGTCCTGACTTTC.

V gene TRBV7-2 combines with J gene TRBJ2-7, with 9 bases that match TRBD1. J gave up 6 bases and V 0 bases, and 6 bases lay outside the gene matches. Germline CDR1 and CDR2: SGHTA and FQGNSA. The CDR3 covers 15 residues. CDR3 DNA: TGTGCCAGCAGCTTAGCCGGGACAGGGCTACGCGAGCAGTACTTC. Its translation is CASSLAGTGLREQYF.

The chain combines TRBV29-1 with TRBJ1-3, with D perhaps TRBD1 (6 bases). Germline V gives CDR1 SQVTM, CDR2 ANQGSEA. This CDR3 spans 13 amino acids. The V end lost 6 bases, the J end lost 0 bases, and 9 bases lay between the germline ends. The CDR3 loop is CSVLQGSGNTIYF. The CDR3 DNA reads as TGCAGCGTGCTACAGGGCTCTGGAAACACCATATATTTT.

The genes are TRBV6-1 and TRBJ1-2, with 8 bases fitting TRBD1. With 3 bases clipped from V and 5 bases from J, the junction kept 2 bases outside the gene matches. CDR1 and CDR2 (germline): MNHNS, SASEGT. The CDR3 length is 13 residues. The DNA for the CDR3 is TGTGCCAGCAGTGAGGACAGGGAGTATGGCTACACCTTC. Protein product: CASSEDREYGYTF.

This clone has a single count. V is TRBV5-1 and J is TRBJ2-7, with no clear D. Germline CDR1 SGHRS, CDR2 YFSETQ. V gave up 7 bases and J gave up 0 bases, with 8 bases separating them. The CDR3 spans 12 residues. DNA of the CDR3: TGCGCCAGCCACGACAACTCCTACGAGCAGTACTTC. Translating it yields CASHDNSYEQYF.

For the CDR3, the DNA is TGTGCCAGCAGCTTAGGCAGGGCCTCTGGAAACACCATATATTTT. It yields the protein CASSLGRASGNTIYF. The rearrangement joins TRBV7-9 to TRBJ1-3, with D perhaps TRBD1 (5 bases). V was pared by 1 base and J by 0 bases, with 7 bases between. The CDR3 extends over 15 amino acids. Germline CDR1 and CDR2: SEHNR and FQNEAQ (reference sequence).

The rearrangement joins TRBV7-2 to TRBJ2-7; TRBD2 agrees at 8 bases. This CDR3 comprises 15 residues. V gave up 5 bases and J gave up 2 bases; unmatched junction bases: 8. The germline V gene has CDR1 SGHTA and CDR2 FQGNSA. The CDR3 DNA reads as TGTGCCAGCAGCCTGAGCGGGGGAGCTCCCTACGAGCAGTACTTC. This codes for CASSLSGGAPYEQYF.

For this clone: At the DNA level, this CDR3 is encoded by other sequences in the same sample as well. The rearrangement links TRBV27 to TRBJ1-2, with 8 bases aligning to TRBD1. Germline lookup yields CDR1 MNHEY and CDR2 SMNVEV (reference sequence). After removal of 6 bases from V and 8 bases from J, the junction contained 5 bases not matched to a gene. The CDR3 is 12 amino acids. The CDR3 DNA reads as TGTGCCAGCAGCCCCGGACAGGGAGGCTACACCTTC. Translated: CASSPGQGGYTF.

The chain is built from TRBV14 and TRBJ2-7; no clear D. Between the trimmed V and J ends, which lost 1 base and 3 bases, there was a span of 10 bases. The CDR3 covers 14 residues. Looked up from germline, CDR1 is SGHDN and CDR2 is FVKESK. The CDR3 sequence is CASSQVYRNYEQYF. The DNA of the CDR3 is TGTGCCAGCAGCCAAGTGTACAGAAACTACGAGCAGTACTTC.

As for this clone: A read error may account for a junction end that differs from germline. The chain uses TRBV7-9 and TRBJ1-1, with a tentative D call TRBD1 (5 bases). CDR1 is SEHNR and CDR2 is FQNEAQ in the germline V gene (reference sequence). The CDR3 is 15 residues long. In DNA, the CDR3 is TGTTCCAGCAGCTCTGCGGGACTCCCGAACACTGAAGCTTTCTTT. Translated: CSSSSAGLPNTEAFF.

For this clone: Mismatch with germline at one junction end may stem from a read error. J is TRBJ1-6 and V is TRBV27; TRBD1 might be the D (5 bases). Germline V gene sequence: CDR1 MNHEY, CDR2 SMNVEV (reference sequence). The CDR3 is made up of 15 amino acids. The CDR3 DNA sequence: TGTGTCAGCAGGTTGAGGCAGGGCGATAATTCACCCCTCCACTTT. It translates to CVSRLRQGDNSPLHF.

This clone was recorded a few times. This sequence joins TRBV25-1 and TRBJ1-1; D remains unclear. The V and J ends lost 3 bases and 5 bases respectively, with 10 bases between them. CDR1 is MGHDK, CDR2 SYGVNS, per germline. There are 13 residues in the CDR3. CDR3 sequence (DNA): TGTGCCAGCAGTGATCTCCGGAGGACTGAAGCTTTCTTT. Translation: CASSDLRRTEAFF.

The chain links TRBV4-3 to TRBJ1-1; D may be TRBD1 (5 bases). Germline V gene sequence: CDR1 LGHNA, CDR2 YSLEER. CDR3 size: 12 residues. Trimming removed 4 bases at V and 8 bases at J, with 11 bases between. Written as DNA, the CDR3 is TGCGCCAGCAGCCGCCTGGGGGGGGAAGCTTTCTTT. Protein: CASSRLGGEAFF.